This TCR beta chain was found in a study of early T cells in non-severe SARS-CoV-2 infection. Study summary: Sequencing targeted bulk RNA from unsorted whole blood, leaving chains unpaired.

The CDR3 has 13 amino acids. Trimming took off 7 bases at V and 4 bases at J, with 11 bases between the two ends. Germline loops: CDR1 KGHDR, CDR2 SFDVKD. The protocol attached unique molecular identifiers to individual cDNA molecules. Using its own MiXCR run on the 5' RACE reads, TCRdb lists one record per CDR3 protein. There are around 82,000 distinct CDR3 sequences in the sample; 14% to 15% occur only once, and approximately 0.54% lies in the top ten. This clonotype was seen repeatedly, ten times or more. The gene calls are TRBV24-1 and TRBJ2-3, with D tentatively TRBD1 (6 bases). This receptor was taken from an adult who was a healthcare worker with PCR-confirmed SARS-CoV-2 infection or an uninfected control (not recorded which). Source material: whole blood. This CDR3 reads CATSYGTPDTQYF. As DNA, the CDR3 is TGTGCCACCAGCTACGGGACACCAGATACGCAGTATTTT.